This T cell receptor (beta chain) was obtained from a study of T cells in Graves' hyperthyroidism and ophthalmopathy. This clonotype was detected many times. Trimming at V came to 5 bases and at J to 6 bases, leaving 15 bases not matched to a gene. Germline lookup yields CDR1 DFQATT and CDR2 SNEGSKA (reference sequence). The length of the CDR3 is 16 residues. TCR beta CDR3 regions were amplified from RNA. HTBI primers were employed in a first-round RT-PCR of the TCR CDR3. TCRdb reprocessed the multiplex PCR reads via MiXCR and lists one record per CDR3 protein. The profile shows about 320,000 distinct CDR3 sequences, about 15% of them singletons.

This clonotype was obtained from a man under 40 with Graves' hyperthyroidism. The material sequenced was blood. J is TRBJ2-1 and V is TRBV20-1; 8 nucleotides line up with TRBD1. The CDR3 sequence is CSAAQLGTGSLNEQFF. In nucleotides, the CDR3 is TGCAGTGCTGCCCAACTCGGGACAGGTTCCCTCAATGAGCAGTTCTTC.